Sequencing of this T cell receptor (beta chain) was carried out in a study of blood T cell repertoires in COVID-19. Study information: The study drew acute and convalescent COVID-19 samples from the United States, Italy and Spain.

Across 20 to 25 US areas, participants ranged in age from about 18 to 100 years. Allocation to cohorts depended on clinical history reported by the participants. Two negative PCRs, clearance, or symptom resolution were required of recovered Cohort 3 donors. Here immunoSEQ multiplex PCR was the method, and the copy in TCRdb shows in-frame clones only, minus some. The sample records around 190,000 clones, around 90% being singletons. Sequencing was performed on PBMCs or T cells enriched from blood (not recorded which). This sequence was found in a woman aged 18-30 years who had recovered from COVID-19.

CDR3 in amino acids: CASSPGGTQYF. The CDR3 region has the DNA TGTGCCAGCAGCCCAGGAGGGACCCAGTACTTC. The chain employs TRBV7-8 and TRBJ2-5; possibly TRBD2 for D (5 bases). Germline V gene sequence: CDR1 SGHVS, CDR2 FQNEAQ. This CDR3 has 11 amino acids. V lost 5 bases to trimming and J lost 7 bases, with 8 bases between them.